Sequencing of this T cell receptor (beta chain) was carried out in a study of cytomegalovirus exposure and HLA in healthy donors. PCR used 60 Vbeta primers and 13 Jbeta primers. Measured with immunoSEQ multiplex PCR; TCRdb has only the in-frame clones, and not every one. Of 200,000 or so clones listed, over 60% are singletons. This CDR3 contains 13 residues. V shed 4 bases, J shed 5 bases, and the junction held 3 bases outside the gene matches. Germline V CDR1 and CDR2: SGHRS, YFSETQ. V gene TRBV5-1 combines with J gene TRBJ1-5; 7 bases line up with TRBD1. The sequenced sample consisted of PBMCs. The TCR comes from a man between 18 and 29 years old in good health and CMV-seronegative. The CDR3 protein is CASSVDRDQPQHF. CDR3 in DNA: TGCGCCAGCAGCGTTGACAGGGATCAGCCCCAGCATTTT.